This T cell receptor (beta chain) was found in a study of Graves' ophthalmopathy and Graves' hyperthyroidism. Amplification of TCR beta CDR3 regions used RNA transcripts. Amplification began with first-round RT-PCR using HTBI primers, then second-round multiplex PCR was performed. MiXCR, applied by TCRdb to the multiplex PCR reads, yields one record per CDR3 protein. The sample consists of about 700,000 distinct CDR3 sequences, roughly 40% of them appearing once. The sample holds many counts of this clonotype. Isolation of PBMCs was performed using 9 to 10 ml of fresh peripheral blood. The TCR originated in an adult man with Graves' ophthalmopathy. The sequenced material came from peripheral blood.

Here the CDR3 DNA reads TGTGCCACCAAGGGGGGGGCCTATCAGCCCCAGCATTTT. Translating gives CATKGGAYQPQHF. This chain uses TRBV19 with TRBJ1-5; possibly TRBD1 for D (6 bases). The CDR3 loop spans 13 amino acids. Trimming took 10 bases from V and 5 from J, leaving 15 bases between them. The germline V gene has CDR1 LNHDA and CDR2 SQIVND (reference sequence). The variable domain in full, with the rest retrieved from reference TRBV19 and TRBJ1-5, is DGGITQSPKYLFRKEGQNVTLSCEQNLNHDAMYWYRQDPGQGLRLIYYSQIVNDFQKGDIAEGYSVSREKKESFPLTVTSAQKNPTAFYLCATKGGAYQPQHFGDGTRLSIL.